This is a list of T cell receptor beta chains from one sample in a study of T cell responses to AZD1222 COVID-19 vaccine. Some clones are missing from TCRdb's copy, which holds only in-frame ones; the method was immunoSEQ multiplex PCR. The sample carries approximately 120,000 clones, roughly 93% recorded once. The sequences come from peripheral blood, collected on day 0 of AZD1222 vaccination. These receptors originate from an adult in good health. Both conserved end residues are part of each CDR3. The order of the fields is V gene, J gene, D gene, clone size, CDR3 DNA, CDR3 protein. A D gene is named only where the DNA matches it firmly. Only part of the rows carry a size: once, few, many, or a class if the clone is expanded.

>TRBV19|TRBJ1-5|-|-
TGTGCCAGTAATTATTATAGCAATCAGCCCCAGCATTTT
CASNYYSNQPQHF
>TRBV7-9|TRBJ1-4|-|-
TGTGCCAGCAGCTTATCGTCGGGGGCTAATGAAAAACTGTTTTTT
CASSLSSGANEKLFF
>TRBV29-1|TRBJ2-7|-|-
TGCAGCGTCGAATCGGGACCAGGGTATATCGAGCAGTACTTC
CSVESGPGYIEQYF
>TRBV11-2|TRBJ2-2|-|-
TGTGCCAGCAGCCGTGGAACTATCGGGGAGCTGTTTTTT
CASSRGTIGELFF
>TRBV4-1|TRBJ1-1|-|-
TGCGCCAGCAGCCAAGTCCTTGCTTGGACTGAAGCTTTCTTT
CASSQVLAWTEAFF
>TRBV12-3/TRBV12-4|TRBJ1-4|-|-
TGTGCCAGCAGATCCGACCGAAGACAAAAACTGTTTTTT
CASRSDRRQKLFF
>TRBV7-2|TRBJ1-2|TRBD1|-
TGTGCCAACCGGGACAGGGGGCAAGATGGCTACACCTTC
CANRDRGQDGYTF
>TRBV29-1|TRBJ1-2|-|-
TGCAGCGTTGTGCAGGGAATTGGCTTCTATGGCTACACCTTC
CSVVQGIGFYGYTF
>TRBV3-1/TRBV3-2|TRBJ1-2|-|-
TGTGCCAGCAGCCCACAGGGAGGCTATGGCTACACCTTC
CASSPQGGYGYTF
>TRBV5-4|TRBJ1-1|-|-
TGTGCCAGCAGCCGAAGGCTTTCGACGGATCAAAACACTGAAGCTTTCTTT
CASSRRLSTDQNTEAFF
>TRBV18|TRBJ1-2|-|-
TGTGCCAGCTCACCTGAAGGCGGCGCGGTTTATGGCTACACCTTC
CASSPEGGAVYGYTF
>TRBV19|TRBJ2-3|-|-
TGTGCCAGTAGTATAGATGGCGCTTCCACAGATACGCAGTATTTT
CASSIDGASTDTQYF
>TRBV12-3/TRBV12-4|TRBJ2-7|TRBD2|-
TGTGCCAGCTCTAAGACTAGCGCCGACGAGCAGTACTTC
CASSKTSADEQYF
>TRBV30|TRBJ1-1|-|once
TGTGCCTGGAGTGTCGGGACTGAAGCTTTCTTT
CAWSVGTEAFF
>TRBV4-1|TRBJ1-1|-|-
TGCGCCAGCAGCCAAGACCGTGGGGGTTTTACTGAAGCTTTCTTT
CASSQDRGGFTEAFF
>TRBV10-3|TRBJ1-3|-|-
TGTGCCACGAATAATCAAGTCTCTGGAAACACCATATATTTT
CATNNQVSGNTIYF
>TRBV7-6|TRBJ1-5|-|-
TGTGCCAGCAGCTTGGGGGGAGGCCATCAGCCCCAGCATTTT
CASSLGGGHQPQHF
>TRBV7-8|TRBJ2-3|TRBD2|-
TGTGCCAGCAGCTTCGTCAGGCGGGGGGGCCGGGATACGCAGTATTTT
CASSFVRRGGRDTQYF
>TRBV6-5|TRBJ2-7|-|once
TGTGCCAGCAGGGCGGGACAAACCTACGAGCAGTACTTC
CASRAGQTYEQYF
>TRBV30|TRBJ1-3|-|-
TGTGCCTGGAGACAGGGTTTTTCTGGAAACACCATATATTTT
CAWRQGFSGNTIYF